Reported below is one TCR beta chain. TCRdb's copy holds only in-frame clones and misses some; the assay was immunoSEQ multiplex PCR. The table shows about 60,000 clones, with more than 75% occurring only once. This CDR3 has 14 amino acids. V trimming: 2 bases; J trimming: 7 bases; junction bases outside the gene matches: 4. Germline V gene sequence: CDR1 SGHRS, CDR2 YFSETQ. This sample is drawn from a study of pediatric ulcerative colitis. The rearrangement uses TRBV5-1 and TRBJ1-4; 8 nucleotides line up with TRBD1. This TCR was sampled from a boy aged 5-17 years who was a control in a study of pediatric ulcerative colitis. What was sequenced was blood. CDR3 region: CASSFGQGSEKLFF. For the CDR3, the DNA is TGCGCCAGCAGCTTCGGACAGGGTAGTGAAAAACTGTTTTTT.